Detailed here is one T cell receptor (beta chain). Its specificity is not known. This entry is derived from a study of T cell repertoires in cytomegalovirus infection. Study at large: HLA-B-restricted CMV epitopes that are well studied, plus recently identified HLA-C-restricted ones, were used by the study. Both CMV infection and a matching HLA type were indicated by public TCR beta signatures. Broader study findings: The study identified carriers of CMV plus the relevant HLA from cumulative public TCR beta family frequency. In two of eight donors, the top clonotype was HLA-C-restricted CMV-specific.

From the reads, TCRdb called clonotypes with MiXCR, one entry per CDR3 protein. The table lists about 180,000 distinct CDR3 sequences, 20% to 25% of them singletons, with roughly 25% in the top ten. The receptor comes from a human donor in good health (CMV status not recorded). Some clones in this sample may be carry-over from other donors' samples. The sequenced sample was CD8+ T cells from cultured PBMCs, obtained from culture after CMV antigen stimulation.

The CDR3 reads CASSLEPTLDRAHSPLHF. The CDR3 nucleotides read TGTGCCAGCAGCTTAGAGCCCACCCTTGACAGGGCCCATTCACCCCTCCACTTT. The rearrangement links TRBV7-6 to TRBJ1-6; 7 bases fit TRBD1. Per the germline V gene, CDR1 is SGHVS and CDR2 is FNYEAQ. The CDR3 runs 18 residues. The junction had 14 bases not matched to a gene; V was cut back by 1 base and J by 8 bases.